Listed below are T cell receptor beta chains from one sample, sequenced in a study of vaccination effects on CD4 cells after COVID-19. Using immunoSEQ multiplex PCR, the repertoire was profiled, and TCRdb retains in-frame clones only, with some absent. Of roughly 56,000 clones listed, around 78% were seen once; the top ten hold roughly 1.2%. No antigen has been assigned to these receptors. The sequences come from CD4+ T cells from PBMCs cultured with HCoV-229E spike peptides, collected after COVID-19 vaccination. The receptor set was obtained from a human donor who received a COVID-19 vaccine. CDR3s include the opening cysteine and the closing phenylalanine or tryptophan. A D gene is named only where the DNA matches it firmly. Size is omitted from some rows. Given values are once, few, many or a class for expanded clones.

v_call: TRBV4-2; j_call: TRBJ2-1; clone_size: few; cdr3_length: 14; d_call: NA; cdr3_nt: TGTGCCAGCAGCCGATTAGCGGACTACAATGAGCAGTTCTTC; cdr3_aa: CASSRLADYNEQFF
v_call: TRBV19; j_call: TRBJ2-2; clone_size: few; cdr3_length: 15; d_call: NA; cdr3_nt: TGTGCCAGTAGTATAGTCGGACGGGGGACCGGGGAGCTGTTTTTT; cdr3_aa: CASSIVGRGTGELFF
v_call: TRBV23-1; j_call: TRBJ2-3; clone_size: NA; cdr3_length: 17; d_call: NA; cdr3_nt: TGCGCCAGCAGTCATCTGACAGAGGTCACCCGCACAGATACGCAGTATTTT; cdr3_aa: CASSHLTEVTRTDTQYF
v_call: TRBV18; j_call: TRBJ1-2; clone_size: NA; cdr3_length: 14; d_call: NA; cdr3_nt: TGTGCCAGCTCACCGGGCGGGGGACTCTATGGCTACACCTTC; cdr3_aa: CASSPGGGLYGYTF
v_call: TRBV3-1/TRBV3-2; j_call: TRBJ2-3; clone_size: NA; cdr3_length: 16; d_call: TRBD2; cdr3_nt: TGTGCCAGCGGGACTAGCGGGGGCAAATGGGAAGATACGCAGTATTTT; cdr3_aa: CASGTSGGKWEDTQYF
v_call: TRBV7-2; j_call: TRBJ1-1; clone_size: once; cdr3_length: 16; d_call: NA; cdr3_nt: TGTGCCAGCAGCCGGCTGTCGTGGGGCGGCAAAGCTGAAGCTTTCTTT; cdr3_aa: CASSRLSWGGKAEAFF
v_call: TRBV19; j_call: TRBJ2-3; clone_size: once; cdr3_length: 16; d_call: TRBD2; cdr3_nt: TGTGCCAGTAGTGAGACTAGCGGGGGTATCACAGATACGCAGTATTTT; cdr3_aa: CASSETSGGITDTQYF
v_call: TRBV7-2; j_call: TRBJ1-2; clone_size: NA; cdr3_length: 13; d_call: NA; cdr3_nt: TGTGCCAGCAAACCTCCCGAGGGCTATGGCTACACCTTC; cdr3_aa: CASKPPEGYGYTF
v_call: TRBV7-8; j_call: TRBJ1-5; clone_size: NA; cdr3_length: 15; d_call: NA; cdr3_nt: TGTGCCAGCAGCTTAAGTCGGGGGTCTAGTCAGCCCCAGCATTTT; cdr3_aa: CASSLSRGSSQPQHF
v_call: TRBV7-2; j_call: TRBJ1-2; clone_size: NA; cdr3_length: 14; d_call: NA; cdr3_nt: TGTGCCAGCAGTCGAGTCCCGGCGCCCTATGGCTACACCTTC; cdr3_aa: CASSRVPAPYGYTF
v_call: TRBV5-6; j_call: TRBJ2-3; clone_size: NA; cdr3_length: 10; d_call: NA; cdr3_nt: TGTGCCAGCCGCTCCTATACGCAGTATTTT; cdr3_aa: CASRSYTQYF
v_call: TRBV19; j_call: TRBJ1-4; clone_size: NA; cdr3_length: 11; d_call: NA; cdr3_nt: TGTGCCAGTAGTATGCATGAAAAACTGTTTTTT; cdr3_aa: CASSMHEKLFF
v_call: TRBV5-6; j_call: TRBJ2-2; clone_size: NA; cdr3_length: 14; d_call: NA; cdr3_nt: TGTGCCAGCAGCCTTGAGGGGCGAGCCGGGGAGCTGTTTTTT; cdr3_aa: CASSLEGRAGELFF
v_call: TRBV19; j_call: TRBJ1-3; clone_size: NA; cdr3_length: 15; d_call: NA; cdr3_nt: TGTGCCAGTAGAGCCAGATCTTCCTCTGGAAACACCATATATTTT; cdr3_aa: CASRARSSSGNTIYF
v_call: TRBV5-8; j_call: TRBJ1-1; clone_size: NA; cdr3_length: 14; d_call: NA; cdr3_nt: TGTGCCAGCCCAACAGGCCGGGATAGCACTGAAGCTTTCTTT; cdr3_aa: CASPTGRDSTEAFF
v_call: TRBV30; j_call: TRBJ1-2; clone_size: few; cdr3_length: 10; d_call: NA; cdr3_nt: TGTGCCTGGGGGCAATATGGCTACACCTTC; cdr3_aa: CAWGQYGYTF
v_call: TRBV19; j_call: TRBJ2-1; clone_size: NA; cdr3_length: 13; d_call: NA; cdr3_nt: TGTGCCAGTAGTATAGGCGGACAGAAGGAGCAGTTCTTC; cdr3_aa: CASSIGGQKEQFF
v_call: TRBV29-1; j_call: TRBJ1-4; clone_size: NA; cdr3_length: 15; d_call: NA; cdr3_nt: TGCAGCGTGGCTGGTTGGGGCGGCCCTAATGAAAAACTGTTTTTT; cdr3_aa: CSVAGWGGPNEKLFF
v_call: TRBV18; j_call: TRBJ1-2; clone_size: NA; cdr3_length: 15; d_call: NA; cdr3_nt: TGTGCCAGCTCACCTCAGAGGCAGGAATACTATGGCTACACCTTC; cdr3_aa: CASSPQRQEYYGYTF
v_call: TRBV7-2; j_call: TRBJ2-1; clone_size: NA; cdr3_length: 15; d_call: NA; cdr3_nt: TGTGCCAGCAGCTTATACGGGGGGCCGTACAATGAGCAGTTCTTC; cdr3_aa: CASSLYGGPYNEQFF
v_call: TRBV28; j_call: TRBJ1-2; clone_size: NA; cdr3_length: 14; d_call: TRBD1; cdr3_nt: TGTGCCAGCAGAACGGGACAGAGGGGCTATGGCTACACCTTC; cdr3_aa: CASRTGQRGYGYTF
v_call: TRBV28; j_call: TRBJ2-4; clone_size: few; cdr3_length: 15; d_call: NA; cdr3_nt: TGTGCCAGCAGTCCCCCGGGACTAGCCAAAAACATTCAGTACTTC; cdr3_aa: CASSPPGLAKNIQYF
v_call: TRBV6-2/TRBV6-3; j_call: TRBJ2-4; clone_size: once; cdr3_length: 18; d_call: TRBD2; cdr3_nt: TGTGCCAGCAGTTATGGGACTAGCGGGGGAGTAGCCAAAAACATTCAGTACTTC; cdr3_aa: CASSYGTSGGVAKNIQYF
v_call: TRBV15; j_call: TRBJ1-1; clone_size: NA; cdr3_length: 17; d_call: TRBD1; cdr3_nt: TGTGCCACCAGCAGTCCCACGTGGGGGGACAGGGTCACTGAAGCTTTCTTT; cdr3_aa: CATSSPTWGDRVTEAFF
v_call: TRBV3-1/TRBV3-2; j_call: TRBJ2-2; clone_size: NA; cdr3_length: 13; d_call: NA; cdr3_nt: TGTGCCAGCAGCCAAGACAGGCTACGGGAGCTGTTTTTT; cdr3_aa: CASSQDRLRELFF
v_call: TRBV20-1; j_call: TRBJ2-2; clone_size: NA; cdr3_length: 12; d_call: NA; cdr3_nt: TGCAGTGCTAGTGCGTTCACCGGGGAGCTGTTTTTT; cdr3_aa: CSASAFTGELFF
v_call: TRBV7-2; j_call: TRBJ1-1; clone_size: NA; cdr3_length: 13; d_call: NA; cdr3_nt: TGTGCCAGCAGCTTAGGGCAGAACACTGAAGCTTTCTTT; cdr3_aa: CASSLGQNTEAFF
v_call: TRBV7-2; j_call: TRBJ2-1; clone_size: NA; cdr3_length: 15; d_call: NA; cdr3_nt: TGTGCCAGCAGCTCGGGGGGCTGGGGCTACAATGAGCAGTTCTTC; cdr3_aa: CASSSGGWGYNEQFF
v_call: TRBV2; j_call: TRBJ1-5; clone_size: NA; cdr3_length: 15; d_call: NA; cdr3_nt: TGTGCCAGCAGTGAAGCGAATAGGGCCCAAAAGCCCCAGCATTTT; cdr3_aa: CASSEANRAQKPQHF
v_call: TRBV7-2; j_call: TRBJ2-4; clone_size: NA; cdr3_length: 13; d_call: NA; cdr3_nt: TGTGCCAGCACTCCGGACTGGAAAAACATTCAGTACTTC; cdr3_aa: CASTPDWKNIQYF
v_call: TRBV3-1/TRBV3-2; j_call: TRBJ1-5; clone_size: many; cdr3_length: 14; d_call: NA; cdr3_nt: TGTGCCAGCAGCAGTCAGGGGCGGAATCAGCCCCAGCATTTT; cdr3_aa: CASSSQGRNQPQHF
v_call: TRBV7-8; j_call: TRBJ1-6; clone_size: NA; cdr3_length: 16; d_call: NA; cdr3_nt: TGTGCCAGCAGCTTAAATTGGGATTCGTATAATTCACCCCTCCACTTT; cdr3_aa: CASSLNWDSYNSPLHF
v_call: TRBV5-4; j_call: TRBJ2-5; clone_size: NA; cdr3_length: 14; d_call: NA; cdr3_nt: TGTGCCAGCAGCCCTCAGAGCGCCCAAGAGACCCAGTACTTC; cdr3_aa: CASSPQSAQETQYF
v_call: TRBV15; j_call: TRBJ1-1; clone_size: few; cdr3_length: 14; d_call: NA; cdr3_nt: TGTGCCACCAGCAGAGATTGGCGGAACACTGAAGCTTTCTTT; cdr3_aa: CATSRDWRNTEAFF
v_call: TRBV7-2; j_call: TRBJ1-1; clone_size: NA; cdr3_length: 14; d_call: NA; cdr3_nt: TGTGCCAGCAGCCCCCAGACAGGGAACACTGAAGCTTTCTTT; cdr3_aa: CASSPQTGNTEAFF
v_call: TRBV5-1; j_call: TRBJ1-1; clone_size: NA; cdr3_length: 14; d_call: NA; cdr3_nt: TGCGCCAGCAGCTGGGCAAACACAGACACTGAAGCTTTCTTT; cdr3_aa: CASSWANTDTEAFF
v_call: TRBV5-8; j_call: TRBJ2-3; clone_size: NA; cdr3_length: 15; d_call: NA; cdr3_nt: TGTGCCAGCAGCTTGGGAAAGGGGGGCACAGATACGCAGTATTTT; cdr3_aa: CASSLGKGGTDTQYF
v_call: TRBV7-2; j_call: TRBJ2-2; clone_size: NA; cdr3_length: 14; d_call: NA; cdr3_nt: TGTGCCAGCAGCTTAGTCCTGACCTCCGGGGAGCTGTTTTTT; cdr3_aa: CASSLVLTSGELFF
v_call: TRBV11-1; j_call: TRBJ2-1; clone_size: NA; cdr3_length: 12; d_call: TRBD1; cdr3_nt: TGTGCCAGCCGGGACAGGGGGGATGAGCAGTTCTTC; cdr3_aa: CASRDRGDEQFF
v_call: TRBV6-5; j_call: TRBJ1-2; clone_size: NA; cdr3_length: 12; d_call: NA; cdr3_nt: TGTGCCAGCAGTTACTCGAACGGGGGCTACACCTTC; cdr3_aa: CASSYSNGGYTF
v_call: TRBV10-3; j_call: TRBJ2-3; clone_size: NA; cdr3_length: 14; d_call: NA; cdr3_nt: TGTGCCATCAGTGAAGGAGAGTACCCAGATACGCAGTATTTT; cdr3_aa: CAISEGEYPDTQYF